The next 29 T cell receptor beta chains were all read from a single sample in a study of CD4 T cells in relation to SARS-CoV-2 and coronaviruses. These TCRs' antigens remain unknown. CD4+ T cells from unexposed donors were obtained before the COVID-19 pandemic (2011-2018). The cells were cultured for under 13 days before CD4+ T cells were isolated. Assay used: immunoSEQ multiplex PCR; TCRdb lists only in-frame clones, some missing. The data hold about 22,000 clones, with about three quarters observed a single time. Sequencing was performed on CD4+ T cells from PBMCs, cultured in vitro. These receptors all come from a human donor in good health.

V usage is TRBV5-1 and J usage is TRBJ1-3; D is unresolved. This CDR3 is built from 15 residues. CDR1 SGHRS and CDR2 YFSETQ come from the germline V gene. V lost 0 bases, J lost 1 base, and 8 bases lay in between. The CDR3 DNA reads as TGCGCCAGCAGCTTGGCTTCTTCGTCTGGAAACACCATATATTTT. Residues: CASSLASSSGNTIYF.

The chain joins TRBV5-5 to TRBJ2-7; maybe TRBD2 (6 bases). The germline gives CDR1 SGHKS, CDR2 YYEKEE (reference sequence). This CDR3 is 14 amino acids long. The V gene lost 0 bases and the J gene lost 7 bases, with 14 bases spanning the gap. The CDR3 here is CASSLVTRAGEQYF. The DNA of the CDR3 is TGTGCCAGCAGCTTGGTCACTCGTGCGGGAGAGCAGTACTTC.

The chain carries TRBV4-2 and TRBJ1-1; tentatively, D is TRBD1 (6 bases). The CDR3 consists of 12 residues. In germline, CDR1 is LGHNA, CDR2 YNFKEQ. Trimming pared 9 bases from V and 1 base from J, leaving 9 bases between. CDR3 nucleotide sequence: TGTGCCAGTCAGACAGGGAACACTGAAGCTTTCTTT. Its protein product is CASQTGNTEAFF.

The chain is built from TRBV6-6 and TRBJ2-1, with D hard to call. Between the trimmed V and J ends, which lost 2 bases and 7 bases, there was a span of 15 bases. This CDR3 is 15 amino acids long. Germline V lookup: CDR1 MNHNY, CDR2 SVGAGI (reference sequence). The CDR3 loop reads CASSYDWALGNEQFF. DNA of the CDR3: TGTGCCAGCAGTTACGACTGGGCTTTGGGGAATGAGCAGTTCTTC.

V and J are TRBV18 and TRBJ2-1, with D possibly TRBD2 on 7 matching bases. The V gene lost 3 bases and the J gene lost 7 bases, with 16 bases spanning the gap. CDR3 length: 15 residues. The germline V gene encodes CDR1 KGHSH and CDR2 LQKENI. CDR3: CASSPVEGRGNEQFF. CDR3 coding DNA: TGTGCCAGCTCACCGGTAGAGGGGAGGGGGAATGAGCAGTTCTTC.

This chain connects TRBV12-3 or TRBV12-4 to TRBJ1-5; D possibly corresponds to TRBD1 (6 bases). The ends were cut back, 5 bases at V and 4 bases at J, with 9 bases in the middle. The CDR3 covers 13 residues. CDR3 protein: CASSPQGNQPQHF. DNA of the CDR3: TGTGCCAGCAGTCCTCAGGGGAATCAGCCCCAGCATTTT.

The chain recombines TRBV5-4 with TRBJ2-4, with D maybe TRBD1 (7 bases). Germline CDR1 SGHNT, CDR2 YYREEE (reference sequence). This CDR3 contains 15 residues. The V gene lost 3 bases and the J gene lost 9 bases, with 19 bases spanning the gap. CDR3 bases: TGTGCCAGCAGCTCCCCCACAGGGGAGGCGGTCATTCAGTACTTC. Translating gives CASSSPTGEAVIQYF. Full variable domain (rest looked up from reference TRBV5-4 and TRBJ2-4): ETGVTQSPTHLIKTRGQQVTLRCSSQSGHNTVSWYQQALGQGPQFIFQYYREEENGRGNFPPRFSGLQFPNYSSELNVNALELDDSALYLCASSSPTGEAVIQYFGAGTRLSVL.

This clone has just a few counts. The chain couples TRBV5-1 to TRBJ2-4, with 10 nucleotides matching TRBD2. J lost 2 bases, V lost 0 bases, and 8 bases had no gene match. Germline CDR1 SGHRS, CDR2 YFSETQ. The CDR3 loop spans 18 amino acids. CDR3 amino acids: CASSLESSGRWTKNIQYF. The CDR3 coding sequence is TGCGCCAGCAGCTTGGAGTCTAGCGGGAGATGGACCAAAAACATTCAGTACTTC.

V and J are TRBV25-1 and TRBJ2-7; D is possibly TRBD2 (6 bases). This CDR3 region has 15 residues. Trimming pared 3 bases from V and 6 bases from J, leaving 18 bases between. Germline V gives CDR1 MGHDK, CDR2 SYGVNS. The CDR3 DNA reads as TGTGCCAGCAGTGATTTCGGCGGGATCATCCCCGAGCAGTACTTC. Residues: CASSDFGGIIPEQYF.

The rearrangement links TRBV9 to TRBJ2-7; no firm D call. This CDR3 spans 13 amino acids. The V and J ends lost 4 bases and 0 bases respectively, with 8 bases between them. CDR1 and CDR2 (germline): SGDLS, YYNGEE. The CDR3 is CASSPLSSYEQYF. The CDR3 DNA is TGTGCCAGCAGCCCACTCAGCTCCTACGAGCAGTACTTC.

This chain uses TRBV21-1 with TRBJ1-3; the table calls TRBD1, which could not be checked here. TRBV21-1 is a known pseudogene. CDR3 length equals 14 residues. This chain's CDR3 is CASGRASSGNTIYF. The CDR3 bases are TGTGCCAGCGGCAGGGCGAGCTCTGGAAACACCATATATTTT.

This CDR3 reads CASSETDYGYTF. CDR3 coding DNA: TGTGCCAGCAGTGAAACAGACTATGGCTACACCTTC. This sequence joins TRBV6-1 and TRBJ1-2; D gene uncertain. V gave up 2 bases and J gave up 3 bases, with 4 bases separating them. Germline lookup yields CDR1 MNHNS and CDR2 SASEGT. The CDR3 spans 12 residues.

This clone was observed a single time. The chain uses TRBV19 and TRBJ2-5; the D gene is possibly TRBD2 (6 bases). Germline values: CDR1 LNHDA, CDR2 SQIVND (reference sequence). V was cut by 3 bases and J by 0 bases, with 11 bases left in between. The CDR3 spans 15 residues. The CDR3 region has the DNA TGTGCCAGTAGTATCGGGAGTCCCAACCAAGAGACCCAGTACTTC. It translates to CASSIGSPNQETQYF.

V and J are TRBV10-1 and TRBJ2-5; TRBD2 is a possible D gene (6 bases). Germline CDR1 is WNHNN and CDR2 is SYGVQD (reference sequence). The CDR3 is 19 residues long. V was trimmed by 6 bases and J by 5 bases, leaving 31 bases between them. This CDR3 is CASRRHQGFTGESYETQYF. The CDR3 bases are TGCGCCAGCAGGAGGCACCAGGGTTTTACGGGAGAGAGCTACGAGACCCAGTACTTC.

V gene TRBV19 combines with J gene TRBJ1-5; D is unresolved. Germline CDR1 reads LNHDA; CDR2 reads SQIVND (reference sequence). Trimming cost V 6 bases and J 0 bases, with 9 bases left between them. There are 14 residues in the CDR3. The CDR3 spells CASRPQYSNQPQHF. CDR3 nucleotides: TGTGCCAGTAGGCCGCAATATAGCAATCAGCCCCAGCATTTT.

This chain uses TRBV6-5 with TRBJ2-7; D possibly corresponds to TRBD2 (5 bases). The germline V gene has CDR1 MNHEY and CDR2 SVGAGI. This CDR3 is 14 amino acids long. V was trimmed by 8 bases and J by 0 bases, leaving 14 bases between them. CDR3 region: CASGEFGLSYEQYF. The CDR3 region has the DNA TGTGCCAGCGGGGAATTCGGACTCTCCTACGAGCAGTACTTC.

The chain carries TRBV28 and TRBJ1-1; D is unclear. Trimming cost V 1 base and J 10 bases, with 10 bases left between them. This CDR3 contains 12 residues. Germline loops: CDR1 MDHEN, CDR2 SYDVKM. The CDR3, as DNA: TGTGCCAGCAGTTTATCAGTCTCCAGAGCTTTCTTT. Translation: CASSLSVSRAFF.

This clone was observed a single time. The V and J genes are TRBV3-1 (or the pseudogene TRBV3-2) and TRBJ2-3; D is unresolved. Trimming pared 2 bases from V and 4 bases from J, leaving 4 bases between. Germline values: CDR1 LGHDT, CDR2 YNNKEL (reference sequence). This CDR3 contains 12 residues. CDR3 in DNA: TGTGCCAGCAGCCAATTTCCAGATACGCAGTATTTT. Amino acids: CASSQFPDTQYF.

This clone occurred a few times. The rearrangement joins TRBV4-1 to TRBJ2-1, with D perhaps given as TRBD1 or TRBD2 (5 bases each). Germline-derived CDR1 and CDR2 are MGHRA and YSYEKL. The germline V and J ends were trimmed by 3 bases and 8 bases, with 14 bases remaining between them. There are 14 residues in the CDR3. The CDR3 loop reads CASSQIGARDEQFF. DNA of the CDR3: TGCGCCAGCAGCCAGATAGGGGCGAGGGATGAGCAGTTCTTC.

V and J are TRBV7-9 and TRBJ1-1, with D unclear. The CDR3 totals 15 residues. Germline CDR1 is SEHNR and CDR2 is FQNEAQ (reference sequence). V dropped 8 bases and J dropped 4 bases, with 20 bases sitting between them. DNA for the CDR3: TGTGCCAGCGTAAGAGGTGGCAGTTGGAGCACTGAAGCTTTCTTT. Translated: CASVRGGSWSTEAFF.

This chain uses TRBV10-2 with TRBJ2-1; 7 bases line up with TRBD2. J gave up 4 bases and V 7 bases, and 13 bases lay outside the gene matches. Per the germline V gene, CDR1 is WSHSY and CDR2 is SAAADI. This CDR3 has 16 residues. This CDR3 is CASTGVSGPRYNEQFF. The CDR3 DNA reads TGCGCCAGCACGGGAGTTAGCGGGCCCCGTTACAATGAGCAGTTCTTC.

This chain joins TRBV7-9 and TRBJ1-1; no firm D call. Germline loops: CDR1 SEHNR, CDR2 FQNEAQ (reference sequence). The germline V and J ends were trimmed by 5 bases and 4 bases, with 11 bases remaining between them. The CDR3 runs 13 residues. The CDR3 sequence: CASSPPSGTEAFF. DNA for the CDR3: TGTGCCAGCAGCCCCCCGAGCGGCACTGAAGCTTTCTTT. The variable domain in full, with the rest retrieved from reference TRBV7-9 and TRBJ1-1, is DTGVSQNPRHKITKRGQNVTFRCDPISEHNRLYWYRQTLGQGPEFLTYFQNEAQLEKSRLLSDRFSAERPKGSFSTLEIQRTEQGDSAMYLCASSPPSGTEAFFGQGTRLTVV.

The CDR3 loop reads CASSYSSYTEAFF. CDR3 in DNA: TGTGCCAGCAGTTACTCCTCGTACACTGAAGCTTTCTTT. The chain has TRBV6-5 and TRBJ1-1; the D is unclear. Trimming shortened V by 0 bases and J by 3 bases, and 5 bases separated the two germline ends. CDR3 length: 13 residues. In germline, CDR1 is MNHEY, CDR2 SVGAGI.

This clone was seen more than once but under ten times. The chain couples TRBV5-1 to TRBJ1-2; 7 positions agree with TRBD1. The CDR3 is made up of 14 amino acids. The V gene end was trimmed by 0 bases and the J gene end by 2 bases; junction bases not matched to a gene: 1. The germline V gene has CDR1 SGHRS and CDR2 YFSETQ. CDR3 nucleotide sequence: TGCGCCAGCAGCTTGGACAGGGGCAACTATGGCTACACCTTC. It is translated as CASSLDRGNYGYTF. The whole variable domain, remainder taken from reference TRBV5-1 and TRBJ1-2, is KAGVTQTPRYLIKTRGQQVTLSCSPISGHRSVSWYQQTPGQGLQFLFEYFSETQRNKGNFPGRFSGRQFSNSRSEMNVSTLELGDSALYLCASSLDRGNYGYTFGSGTRLTVV.

The J gene is TRBJ2-6, the V gene TRBV5-1, with D hard to call. From germline, CDR1 is SGHRS and CDR2 YFSETQ. This CDR3 is 16 amino acids long. V was pared by 0 bases and J by 0 bases, with 7 bases between. CDR3 DNA sequence: TGCGCCAGCAGCTTGGCCGTCAGCTCTGGGGCCAACGTCCTGACTTTC. Translated, it gives CASSLAVSSGANVLTF.

The chain combines TRBV6-2 or TRBV6-3 with TRBJ1-5; D not certain. Deletions cut 4 bases from V and 0 bases from J, with 16 bases between. This CDR3 contains 17 residues. Germline-derived CDR1 and CDR2 are MNHEY and SVGEGT. The CDR3 spells CASSLKFGDISNQPQHF. Here the CDR3 DNA reads TGTGCCAGCAGTTTAAAATTTGGGGATATTAGCAATCAGCCCCAGCATTTT.

The V call is TRBV5-1, the J call TRBJ2-7; D is perhaps TRBD2 (6 bases). V lost 4 bases and J lost 2, with 10 bases in between. The germline V gene encodes CDR1 SGHRS and CDR2 YFSETQ. The CDR3 length is 13 residues. The CDR3, as DNA: TGCGCCAGCAGCCCGGGGGTACCCTACGAGCAGTACTTC. Amino acid sequence: CASSPGVPYEQYF.

The chain uses TRBV6-1 and TRBJ2-1, with 8 bases aligning to TRBD2. The V and J ends lost 0 bases and 12 bases, in that order; junction bases with no gene match: 10. This CDR3 spans 15 amino acids. Germline CDR1 and CDR2: MNHNS and SASEGT. The CDR3 protein is CASSEAIMSGSRQFF. In nucleotides, the CDR3 is TGTGCCAGCAGTGAAGCCATCATGAGCGGGAGTCGGCAGTTCTTC.

J is TRBJ2-2 and V is TRBV19; the D is unclear. This CDR3 is 13 amino acids long. The germline gives CDR1 LNHDA, CDR2 SQIVND (reference sequence). V was trimmed by 6 bases and J by 6 bases, leaving 11 bases between them. This chain's CDR3 is CASRHIAAGELFF. CDR3 DNA: TGTGCCAGTAGACATATCGCGGCCGGGGAGCTGTTTTTT.